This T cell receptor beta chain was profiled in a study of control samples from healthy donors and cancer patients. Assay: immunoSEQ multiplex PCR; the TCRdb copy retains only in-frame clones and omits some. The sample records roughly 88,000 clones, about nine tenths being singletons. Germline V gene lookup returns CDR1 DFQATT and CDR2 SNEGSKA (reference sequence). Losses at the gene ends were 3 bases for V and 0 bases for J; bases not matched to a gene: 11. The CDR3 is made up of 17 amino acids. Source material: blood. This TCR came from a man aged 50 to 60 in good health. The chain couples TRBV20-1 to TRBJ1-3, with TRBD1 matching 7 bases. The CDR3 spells CSASPLGGPLSGNTIYF. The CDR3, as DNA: TGCAGTGCTAGTCCCTTAGGGGGCCCTCTCTCTGGAAACACCATATATTTT.